This TCR beta chain was identified in a study of CD8 T cells in ankylosing spondylitis. The study's findings and limits: What seemed typical of ankylosing spondylitis blood was a TCR beta motif built from about 8 highly homologous variants.

Concerning this clonotype: Its target is not known.

One entry per CDR3 protein results from TCRdb running MiXCR on the 5' RACE reads. The table shows a few hundred thousand distinct CDR3 sequences, with 10% to 15% occurring only once. V lost 0 bases, J lost 4 bases, and 8 bases stayed unmatched. There are 17 residues in the CDR3. The germline CDR1 and CDR2 sequences are SGHRS and YFSETQ. The rearrangement links TRBV5-1 to TRBJ2-1; the match to TRBD2 covers 9 bases. This clonotype originated in a male donor with ankylosing spondylitis. The sample consisted of blood, either unsorted or a sorted T cell fraction (not recorded which). The chain's CDR3 is CASSLGAGGPIYNEQFF. CDR3 nucleotide sequence: TGCGCCAGCAGCTTGGGTGCGGGAGGGCCCATATACAATGAGCAGTTCTTC.